Listed below are T cell receptor beta chains from one sample, sequenced in a study of blood T cell repertoires in COVID-19. Data came from immunoSEQ multiplex PCR; TCRdb stores just in-frame clones and leaves some out. Of roughly 200,000 clones in the sample, more than 70% were seen once. The sequenced material came from peripheral blood. These receptors came from a person aged 70 to 85 with COVID-19, enrolled during active disease. Each CDR3 is given with its conserved first and last residue. The D gene is left open where the match is weak. The listing skips clone size in some rows; elsewhere it reads once, few, many or a size class.

>TRBJ1-1|TRBD1|TRBV7-2|.
CASSLGTVNTEAFF
TGTGCCAGCAGCTTGGGGACAGTGAACACTGAAGCTTTCTTT
>TRBJ2-1|TRBD2|TRBV5-1|.
CASSPGGALEQFF
TGCGCCAGCAGCCCCGGGGGGGCCCTTGAGCAGTTCTTC
>TRBJ2-7|TRBD2|TRBV19|.
CASSTSLAASSYEQYF
TGTGCCAGTAGTACCTCACTAGCGGCGAGCTCCTACGAGCAGTACTTC
>TRBJ1-3|.|TRBV6-1|few
CASSVGTLSLSGNTIYF
TGTGCCAGCAGTGTGGGGACTCTGTCGCTCTCTGGAAACACCATATATTTT
>TRBJ1-1|TRBD1|TRBV20-1|.
CSAGQETEAFF
TGCAGTGCTGGACAGGAGACTGAAGCTTTCTTT
>TRBJ2-4|TRBD2|TRBV5-6|few
CASSLQRGAKNIQYF
TGTGCCAGCAGCTTGCAGCGGGGAGCCAAAAACATTCAGTACTTC
>TRBJ1-4|.|TRBV6-2/TRBV6-3|.
CASSYGGASNEKLFF
TGTGCCAGCAGTTACGGGGGGGCCTCTAATGAAAAACTGTTTTTT
>TRBJ1-2|TRBD1|TRBV5-1|.
CASSLAGQGGSGYTF
TGCGCCAGCAGCTTGGCCGGACAGGGGGGCTCTGGCTACACCTTC
>TRBJ2-7|TRBD1|TRBV19|.
CASSRQPGQGAVEQYF
TGTGCCAGTAGTCGTCAACCGGGACAGGGGGCTGTCGAGCAGTACTTC
>TRBJ1-1|.|TRBV12-3/TRBV12-4|.
CASSWGGTEAFF
TGTGCCAGCAGTTGGGGGGGGACTGAAGCTTTCTTT
>TRBJ2-7|.|TRBV18|.
CASSPTGIESYEQYF
TGTGCCAGCTCACCAACCGGGATCGAGTCCTACGAGCAGTACTTC
>TRBJ2-7|TRBD2|TRBV5-1|.
CASSLFLAGAGREQYF
TGCGCCAGCAGCTTGTTTCTAGCGGGGGCCGGAAGGGAGCAGTACTTC
>TRBJ2-3|.|TRBV13|.
CASSLTLAGGDRGDTQYF
TGTGCCAGCAGCTTAACGCTAGCGGGAGGGGACAGGGGGGATACGCAGTATTTT
>TRBJ2-2|TRBD2|TRBV11-3|.
CASAGRDTGELFF
TGTGCCAGCGCAGGGAGGGACACCGGGGAGCTGTTTTTT
>TRBJ2-3|.|TRBV5-4|.
CASSVAVSSTDTQYF
TGTGCCAGCAGTGTAGCGGTTTCTAGCACAGATACGCAGTATTTT